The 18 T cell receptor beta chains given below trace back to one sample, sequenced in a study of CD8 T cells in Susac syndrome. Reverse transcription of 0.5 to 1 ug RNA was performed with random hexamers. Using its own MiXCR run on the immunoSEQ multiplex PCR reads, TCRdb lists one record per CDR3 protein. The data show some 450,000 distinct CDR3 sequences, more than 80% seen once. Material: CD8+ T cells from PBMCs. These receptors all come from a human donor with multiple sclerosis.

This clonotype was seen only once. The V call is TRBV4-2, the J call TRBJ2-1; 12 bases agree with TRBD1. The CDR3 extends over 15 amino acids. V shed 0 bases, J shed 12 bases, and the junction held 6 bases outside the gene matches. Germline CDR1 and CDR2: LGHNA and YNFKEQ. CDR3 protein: CASSQEGQGATRQFF. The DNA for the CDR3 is TGTGCCAGCAGCCAAGAGGGACAGGGGGCGACGCGGCAGTTCTTC.

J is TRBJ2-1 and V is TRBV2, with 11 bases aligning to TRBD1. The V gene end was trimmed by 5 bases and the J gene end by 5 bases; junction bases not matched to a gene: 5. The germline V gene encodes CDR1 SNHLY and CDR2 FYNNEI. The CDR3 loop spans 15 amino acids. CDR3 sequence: CASSLTGQGDNEQFF. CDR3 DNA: TGTGCCAGCAGTCTTACGGGACAGGGGGACAATGAGCAGTTCTTC.

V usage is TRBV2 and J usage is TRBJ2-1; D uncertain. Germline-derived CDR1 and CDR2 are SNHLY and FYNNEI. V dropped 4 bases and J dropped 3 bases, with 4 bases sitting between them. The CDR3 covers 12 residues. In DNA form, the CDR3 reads TGTGCCAGCAGTGCTGTCTACAATGAGCAGTTCTTC. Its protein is CASSAVYNEQFF. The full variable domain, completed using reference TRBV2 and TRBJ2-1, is EPEVTQTPSHQVTQMGQEVILRCVPISNHLYFYWYRQILGQKVEFLVSFYNNEISEKSEIFDDQFSVERPDGSNFTLKIRSTKLEDSAMYFCASSAVYNEQFFGPGTRLTVL.

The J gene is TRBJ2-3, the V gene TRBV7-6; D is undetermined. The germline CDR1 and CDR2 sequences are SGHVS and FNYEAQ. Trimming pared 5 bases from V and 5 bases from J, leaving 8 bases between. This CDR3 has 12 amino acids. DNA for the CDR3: TGTGCCAGCAGCCGCCCCTTAGATACGCAGTATTTT. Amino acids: CASSRPLDTQYF.

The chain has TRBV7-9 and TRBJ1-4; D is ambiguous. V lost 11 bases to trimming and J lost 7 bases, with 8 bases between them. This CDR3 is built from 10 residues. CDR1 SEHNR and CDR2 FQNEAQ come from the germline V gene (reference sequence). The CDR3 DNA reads TGTGCCCTAGAGGTTGAAAAACTGTTTTTT. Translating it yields CALEVEKLFF. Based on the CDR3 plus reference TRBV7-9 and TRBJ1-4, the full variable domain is DTGVSQNPRHKITKRGQNVTFRCDPISEHNRLYWYRQTLGQGPEFLTYFQNEAQLEKSRLLSDRFSAERPKGSFSTLEIQRTEQGDSAMYLCALEVEKLFFGSGTQLSVL.

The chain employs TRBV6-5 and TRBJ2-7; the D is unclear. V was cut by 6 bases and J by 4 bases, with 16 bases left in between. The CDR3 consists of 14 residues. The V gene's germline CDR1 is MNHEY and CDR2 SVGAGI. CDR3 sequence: CASRNPALRYEQYF. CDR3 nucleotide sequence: TGTGCCAGCAGAAATCCCGCTTTGCGGTACGAGCAGTACTTC.

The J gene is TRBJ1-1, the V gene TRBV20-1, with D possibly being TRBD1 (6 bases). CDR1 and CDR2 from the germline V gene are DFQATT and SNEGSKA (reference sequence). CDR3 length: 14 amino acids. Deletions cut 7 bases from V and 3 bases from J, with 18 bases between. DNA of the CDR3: TGCAGTGTAAGTTTGCAGGGGATGTACACTGAAGCTTTCTTT. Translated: CSVSLQGMYTEAFF.

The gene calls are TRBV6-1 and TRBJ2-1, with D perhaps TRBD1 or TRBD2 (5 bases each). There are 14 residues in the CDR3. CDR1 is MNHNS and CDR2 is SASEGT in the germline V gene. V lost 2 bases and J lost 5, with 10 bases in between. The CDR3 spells CASSEYGANNEQFF. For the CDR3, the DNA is TGTGCCAGCAGTGAATACGGGGCTAACAATGAGCAGTTCTTC.

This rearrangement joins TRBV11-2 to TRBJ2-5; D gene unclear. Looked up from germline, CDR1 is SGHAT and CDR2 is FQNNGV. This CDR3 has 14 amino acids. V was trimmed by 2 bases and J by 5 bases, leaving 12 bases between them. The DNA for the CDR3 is TGTGCCAGCAGCTTAACCCGGTTTCGGGAGACCCAGTACTTC. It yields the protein CASSLTRFRETQYF.

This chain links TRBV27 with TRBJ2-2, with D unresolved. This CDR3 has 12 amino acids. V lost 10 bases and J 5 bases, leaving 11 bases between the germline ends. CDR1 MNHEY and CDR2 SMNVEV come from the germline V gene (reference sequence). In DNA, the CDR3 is TGTGCCACGGCAATAGCAACCGGGGAGCTGTTTTTT. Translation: CATAIATGELFF.

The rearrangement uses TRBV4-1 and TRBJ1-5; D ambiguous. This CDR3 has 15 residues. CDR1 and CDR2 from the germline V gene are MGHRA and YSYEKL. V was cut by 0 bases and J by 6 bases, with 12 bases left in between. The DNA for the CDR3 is TGCGCCAGCAGCCAAGATCGCGGGTGGGGTCAGCCCCAGCATTTT. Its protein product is CASSQDRGWGQPQHF.

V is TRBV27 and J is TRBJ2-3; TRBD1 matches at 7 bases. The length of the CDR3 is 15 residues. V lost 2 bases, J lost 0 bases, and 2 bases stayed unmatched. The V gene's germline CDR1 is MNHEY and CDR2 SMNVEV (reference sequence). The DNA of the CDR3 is TGTGCCAGCAGTTTAGAACAGGGGAGCACAGATACGCAGTATTTT. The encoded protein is CASSLEQGSTDTQYF.

In DNA, the CDR3 is TGTGCCACCAGCAGGTCCGGGACAGCTAACTATGGCTACACCTTC. It codes for CATSRSGTANYGYTF. The chain joins TRBV15 to TRBJ1-2; 7 nucleotides agree with TRBD1. This CDR3 has 15 residues. With V trimmed by 3 bases and J by 0 bases, 4 bases remained unmatched. Germline V gives CDR1 LNHNV, CDR2 YYDKDF (reference sequence).

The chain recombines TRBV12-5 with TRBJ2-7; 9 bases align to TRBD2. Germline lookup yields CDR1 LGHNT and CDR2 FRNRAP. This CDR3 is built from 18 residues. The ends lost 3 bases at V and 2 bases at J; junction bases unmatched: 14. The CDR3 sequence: CASGFGTANRTSAYEQYF. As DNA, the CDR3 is TGTGCTAGTGGTTTTGGGACAGCAAACCGGACTAGCGCCTACGAGCAGTACTTC.

CDR3 loop: CASSFSQSGFDNEQFF. CDR3 bases: TGTGCCAGCAGTTTTTCACAATCAGGGTTCGACAATGAGCAGTTCTTC. J is TRBJ2-1 and V is TRBV27; D is perhaps TRBD1 (5 bases). V gave up 3 bases and J gave up 5 bases, with 17 bases separating them. This CDR3 has 16 residues. Germline lookup yields CDR1 MNHEY and CDR2 SMNVEV (reference sequence).

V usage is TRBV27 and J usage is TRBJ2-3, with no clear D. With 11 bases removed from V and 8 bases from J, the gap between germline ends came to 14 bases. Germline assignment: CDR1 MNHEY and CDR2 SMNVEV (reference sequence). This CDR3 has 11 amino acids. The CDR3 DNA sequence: TGTGCCGTCTTGAGTGGATTTACGCAGTATTTT. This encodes CAVLSGFTQYF.

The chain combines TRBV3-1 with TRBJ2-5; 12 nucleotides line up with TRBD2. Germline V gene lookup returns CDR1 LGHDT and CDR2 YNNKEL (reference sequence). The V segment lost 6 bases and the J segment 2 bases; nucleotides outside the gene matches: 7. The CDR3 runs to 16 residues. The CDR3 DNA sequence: TGTGCCAGCAGGGGGGGACTAGCGGGCGTACAAGAGACCCAGTACTTC. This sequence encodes CASRGGLAGVQETQYF.

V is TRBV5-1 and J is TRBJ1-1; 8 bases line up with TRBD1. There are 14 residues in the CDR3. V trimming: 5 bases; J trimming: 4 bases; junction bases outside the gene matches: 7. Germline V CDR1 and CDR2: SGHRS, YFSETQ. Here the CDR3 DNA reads TGCGCCAGCAGGAAACAGGGGGATTCCACTGAAGCTTTCTTT. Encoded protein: CASRKQGDSTEAFF.